This TCR beta chain originates from a study of ipilimumab plus nivolumab after autologous stem cell transplantation. About the study: The DLBCL cohort had primary refractory and relapsed disease, with 18-month progression-free survival of roughly 85% and 28%.

Ipilimumab, 1 mg/kg, started 14 to 28 days after autologous transplant. The V and J ends lost 1 base and 15 bases respectively, with 13 bases between them. This CDR3 contains 12 residues. Germline CDR1 and CDR2: SGHTA and FQGNSA. Measured with immunoSEQ multiplex PCR; TCRdb has only the in-frame clones, and not every one. The sample holds roughly 25,000 clones, around 84% seen once. A few counts support this clone. The starting material was PBMCs, obtained in a trial of ipilimumab plus nivolumab as post-transplant consolidation. V gene TRBV7-2 combines with J gene TRBJ1-5; no definite D call. The sequence derives from a male donor with diffuse large B-cell lymphoma. In DNA, the CDR3 is TGTGCCAGCAGCTTAGAGATGGGAAAGTGGCATTTT. Encoded protein: CASSLEMGKWHF.